Below are 12 T cell receptor beta chains sequenced from a single sample in a study of radiation and T cells in renal cell carcinoma. Noted time point: blood 4 weeks post-SBRT, at nephrectomy. Treatment here: 15 Gy SBRT to primary tumor, nephrectomy 4 weeks later. Method: immunoSEQ multiplex PCR; TCRdb's copy keeps in-frame clones and lacks some. This sample has 75,000 to 95,000 clones, with around four fifths found just once. This sample comprised blood, obtained from a patient whose treatment included radiotherapy and nephrectomy. Receptors were obtained from a man aged 45-65 years with renal cell carcinoma.

The chain uses TRBV5-1 and TRBJ2-5; no clear D gene. Germline V CDR1 and CDR2: SGHRS, YFSETQ. V lost 4 bases and J lost 5, with 15 bases in between. The CDR3 is made up of 14 amino acids. CDR3 nucleotide sequence: TGCGCCAGCAGCCTTGAGTTGTCCGTGGAGACCCAGTACTTC. This translates into CASSLELSVETQYF.

V is TRBV7-2 and J is TRBJ1-1, with 7 nucleotides matching TRBD1. Unmatched junction bases numbered 3, after V lost 6 bases and J lost 5 bases. This CDR3 is built from 12 residues. Looked up from germline, CDR1 is SGHTA and CDR2 is FQGNSA. In DNA, the CDR3 is TGTGCCAGCAGACGACAGGGAACTGAAGCTTTCTTT. Residues: CASRRQGTEAFF.

The chain carries TRBV5-4 and TRBJ1-2; 12 bases line up with TRBD1. From germline, CDR1 is SGHNT and CDR2 YYREEE (reference sequence). Trimming cost V 5 bases and J 6 bases; bases outside gene matches: 8. This CDR3 is built from 15 residues. CDR3 loop: CASRSGGTGGNGYTF. DNA of the CDR3: TGTGCCAGCAGGAGTGGGGGGACAGGGGGCAATGGCTACACCTTC. The full variable domain, completed using reference TRBV5-4 and TRBJ1-2, is ETGVTQSPTHLIKTRGQQVTLRCSSQSGHNTVSWYQQALGQGPQFIFQYYREEENGRGNFPPRFSGLQFPNYSSELNVNALELDDSALYLCASRSGGTGGNGYTFGSGTRLTVV.

The genes are TRBV27 and TRBJ1-6; 10 bases align to TRBD1. CDR3 length: 18 residues. Germline V gene sequence: CDR1 MNHEY, CDR2 SMNVEV (reference sequence). V lost 3 bases and J lost 7; bases outside the gene matches: 12. DNA for the CDR3: TGTGCCAGCAGTTTTTGGGACAGGGGTGTTGGGGGGAATTCACCCCTCCACTTT. It is translated as CASSFWDRGVGGNSPLHF.

This sequence joins TRBV7-9 and TRBJ2-2; D perhaps matches TRBD2 (6 bases). Germline V gene data show CDR1 as SEHNR and CDR2 as FQNEAQ (reference sequence). The germline V and J ends were trimmed by 5 bases and 5 bases, with 12 bases remaining between them. CDR3 length equals 14 residues. CDR3 in DNA: TGTGCCAGCAGCCCCCCGGCGGGGACCGGGGAGCTGTTTTTT. Translating it yields CASSPPAGTGELFF.

The V gene is TRBV15, the J gene TRBJ2-7; maybe TRBD1 (6 bases). Trimming stripped 4 bases from V and 3 bases from J, with 10 bases between. This CDR3 is built from 13 residues. Per germline, CDR1 LNHNV and CDR2 YYDKDF (reference sequence). Here the CDR3 reads CATSTDRVYEQYF. As DNA, the CDR3 is TGTGCCACCAGCACGGACAGAGTCTACGAGCAGTACTTC.

This rearrangement joins TRBV5-1 to TRBJ1-1; D perhaps matches TRBD1 (5 bases). V was clipped by 4 bases and J by 3 bases, with 13 bases between them. Germline values: CDR1 SGHRS, CDR2 YFSETQ. CDR3 length equals 14 residues. The CDR3 here is CASSNRDGYTEAFF. Written as DNA, the CDR3 is TGCGCCAGCAGCAACCGGGACGGCTACACTGAAGCTTTCTTT. Based on the CDR3 plus reference TRBV5-1 and TRBJ1-1, the full variable domain is KAGVTQTPRYLIKTRGQQVTLSCSPISGHRSVSWYQQTPGQGLQFLFEYFSETQRNKGNFPGRFSGRQFSNSRSEMNVSTLELGDSALYLCASSNRDGYTEAFFGQGTRLTVV.

V and J are TRBV19 and TRBJ2-2, with 9 bases aligning to TRBD1. CDR3 size: 16 residues. CDR1 is LNHDA, CDR2 SQIVND, per germline (reference sequence). V lost 7 bases to trimming and J lost 3 bases; unmatched junction nucleotides: 9. CDR3 residues: CASNRARTGDTGELFF. The DNA for the CDR3 is TGTGCCAGTAACCGGGCCAGGACAGGGGACACCGGGGAGCTGTTTTTT.

This rearrangement joins TRBV10-3 to TRBJ1-2; TRBD1 matches at 8 bases. The V gene end was trimmed by 6 bases and the J gene end by 4 bases; junction bases not matched to a gene: 7. The germline gives CDR1 ENHRY, CDR2 SYGVKD. This CDR3 region has 14 residues. The CDR3 protein is CAIRDRADFYGYTF. The DNA for the CDR3 is TGTGCCATCAGGGACAGGGCGGACTTCTATGGCTACACCTTC.

The chain joins TRBV6-5 to TRBJ2-7; unclear D gene. The CDR3 runs to 15 residues. Germline values: CDR1 MNHEY, CDR2 SVGAGI. Trimming took 0 bases from V and 2 from J, leaving 11 bases between them. As DNA, the CDR3 is TGTGCCAGCAGTTACTCCCCGGCCTCCGCCTACGAGCAGTACTTC. Translating it yields CASSYSPASAYEQYF.

The chain is built from TRBV19 and TRBJ2-1, with 10 bases fitting TRBD2. The CDR3 has 16 amino acids. The germline V gene has CDR1 LNHDA and CDR2 SQIVND (reference sequence). V was pared by 5 bases and J by 2 bases, with 6 bases of the junction left unmatched. CDR3 DNA: TGTGCCAGTAGTCAGATTAGCGGGGGGCCCTACAATGAGCAGTTCTTC. Protein product: CASSQISGGPYNEQFF.

The chain is built from TRBV13 and TRBJ2-2, with TRBD2 matching over 8 bases. The CDR3 has 18 amino acids. V lost 3 bases to trimming and J lost 5 bases; unmatched junction nucleotides: 14. The germline CDR1 and CDR2 sequences are PRHDT and FYEKMQ (reference sequence). CDR3 sequence: CASSFTWTAGVGTGELFF. DNA for the CDR3: TGTGCCAGCAGCTTTACTTGGACAGCGGGGGTCGGTACCGGGGAGCTGTTTTTT.